This paragraph reports one TCR beta chain. This sample was included in a study of blood T cell repertoires in COVID-19. Turning to the study itself: Some COVID-19 samples were acute and others convalescent; all came from the United States, Italy and Spain. Sample material is recorded as cDNA or gDNA derived from T cells, B-cell-depleted T cells, or PBMCs.

Authors' methods: Estimated nucleated cell counts came from reference gene primer amplification. Measured with immunoSEQ multiplex PCR; TCRdb has only the in-frame clones, and not every one. Clone size and V and J calls were adopted from that table, with D and trimming inferred from the DNA. The sample shows some 240,000 clones, roughly 87% of them seen only once. This CDR3 is built from 18 residues. In germline, CDR1 is GTSNPN, CDR2 SVGIG (reference sequence). J gave up 3 bases and V 1 base, and 16 bases lay outside the gene matches. The J gene is TRBJ1-2, the V gene TRBV30, with 8 bases that match TRBD1. The sample comprised peripheral blood. The receptor's source is a man aged 55 to 70 who had recovered from COVID-19. The CDR3 DNA is TGTGCCTGGAGTGGTATATACCGGACAGGGATCTCGGACTATGGCTACACCTTC. Its translation: CAWSGIYRTGISDYGYTF.